Listed below are T cell receptor beta chains from one sample, sequenced in a study of molecular identifiers for immune sequencing clone quantification. Each CDR3 protein is one row after TCRdb ran MiXCR on the PCR reads. The repertoire holds hundreds of thousands of distinct CDR3 sequences, with approximately 24% as singletons. Specimen: naive CD8+ T cells from blood, with Jurkat cell RNA spiked in. The source of these receptors is a human donor in good health. Some libraries in this study had Jurkat cell RNA spiked in. Each CDR3 is given with its conserved first and last residue. The D gene is left open where the match is weak. Rows may omit the clone size; those that give it use once, few, many or a size class.

>TRBJ2-3|TRBV6-2/TRBV6-3|NA|NA
TGTGCCAGCAATCGTGGAGGGGGCAGAAGACGCACAGATACGCAGAATTTT
CASNRGGGRRRTDTQNF
>TRBJ2-3|TRBV27|NA|NA
TGTGCCAGCAGTTTAATCAAGGTGCAGGGCCCCACAGATACGCAGTATTTT
CASSLIKVQGPTDTQYF
>TRBJ2-1|TRBV12-3/TRBV12-4|NA|NA
TGTGCCAGCAGTTTCGCTGCGGCAGGTCAGGAGCAGTTCTTC
CASSFAAAGQEQFF
>TRBJ2-1|TRBV12-5|NA|TRBD1
TGTGCTAGTGGTTTGGTGCAGGGGGCCTACAATGAGCAGTTCTTC
CASGLVQGAYNEQFF
>TRBJ2-3|TRBV28|many|NA
TGTGCCAGCAGTTTGCAGCCCACAGATACGCAGTATTTT
CASSLQPTDTQYF
>TRBJ2-7|TRBV6-5|many|TRBD1
TGTGCCAGCAGTTCCGACAGGGGGTACTCCTACGAGCAGTACTTC
CASSSDRGYSYEQYF
>TRBJ1-3|TRBV20-1|many|NA
TGCAGTGCTAGAGATACGACGGGGGACAACACCATATATTTT
CSARDTTGDNTIYF
>TRBJ2-7|TRBV5-6|NA|TRBD1
TGTGCCAGCAGCATGAGGACAGGCCATACCTACGAGCAGTACTTC
CASSMRTGHTYEQYF
>TRBJ2-7|TRBV7-9|many|TRBD1
TGTGCCAGCAGCTCATTAGGACAGGGGGCATCCTACGAGCAGTACTTC
CASSSLGQGASYEQYF
>TRBJ1-2|TRBV11-2|NA|NA
TGTGCCAGCAGCCACTACGCCCGGCCAGGTGGGGACTATGGCTACACCTTC
CASSHYARPGGDYGYTF
>TRBJ2-7|TRBV6-2/TRBV6-3|NA|NA
TGTGCCAGCAGTTGGAAGGGCAGCTCCTACGAGCAGTACTTC
CASSWKGSSYEQYF
>TRBJ2-5|TRBV19|many|TRBD1
TGTGCCAGTAGTAACCGGGACAGCCAAGAGACCCAGTACTTC
CASSNRDSQETQYF
>TRBJ1-6|TRBV7-9|NA|NA
TGTGCCAGCGGAACCCGACACGACAATTCACCCCTCCACTTT
CASGTRHDNSPLHF
>TRBJ1-1|TRBV12-3/TRBV12-4|few|NA
TGTGCCAGCAACGGCGCGGACAGAATGAACACTGAAGCTTTCTTT
CASNGADRMNTEAFF
>TRBJ2-7|TRBV6-5|many|NA
TGTGCCAGCAGTGAAGACAGAATTGGTCGATACGAGCAGTACTTC
CASSEDRIGRYEQYF
>TRBJ2-2|TRBV20-1|NA|NA
TGCAGTGCTAGAGATTACCGGGGTCGAACCGGGGAGCTGTTTTTT
CSARDYRGRTGELFF
>TRBJ2-1|TRBV10-3|NA|TRBD2
TGTGCCATCAGTGAGGGACTAGCTTACAATGAGCAGTTCTTC
CAISEGLAYNEQFF
>TRBJ1-6|TRBV20-1|few|NA
TGCAGTGCTAGAGACTCTCAGAACTCCTATAATTCACCCCTCCACTTT
CSARDSQNSYNSPLHF
>TRBJ1-5|TRBV30|NA|TRBD1
TGTGCCCGGAGTGAACAGGGGAGACAGCCCCAGCATTTT
CARSEQGRQPQHF
>TRBJ1-4|TRBV12-3/TRBV12-4|few|NA
TGTGCCAGCTCTAAAGGAGGAGAAAAACTGTTTTTT
CASSKGGEKLFF
>TRBJ2-2|TRBV5-6|NA|TRBD2
TGTGCCAGCAGCTGGCTAGCGGGGAACACCGGGGAGCTGTTTTTT
CASSWLAGNTGELFF
>TRBJ2-1|TRBV5-4|NA|NA
TGTGCCATCAGCCTGGCCTTAGGGGATATTAATGAGCAGTTCTTC
CAISLALGDINEQFF
>TRBJ2-1|TRBV3-2|few|NA
TGTGCCAGCAGCCAAGAAGCGGGGCGGGGGACCTACAATGAGCAGCTCTTC
CASSQEAGRGTYNEQLF
>TRBJ2-2|TRBV5-5|NA|NA
TGTGCCAGCAGCTGGGGGGTTCTAACCGGGGAGCTGTTTTTT
CASSWGVLTGELFF